This TCR beta chain is from a study of blood T cell repertoires in COVID-19. Looking at the study overall: Two negative PCRs, clearance, or symptom resolution had been documented for recovered Cohort 3 donors. In each case, the material was cDNA or gDNA derived from T cells, B-cell-depleted T cells, or PBMCs.

The V gene's germline CDR1 is SGHNT and CDR2 YYREEE (reference sequence). Trimming cost V 4 bases and J 2 bases, with 10 bases left between them. The CDR3 has 13 residues. Assignment of participants to cohorts was predicated upon participant-reported clinical history. Measured with immunoSEQ multiplex PCR; TCRdb has only the in-frame clones, and not every one. The sample holds about 400,000 clones; around 87% are singletons and the top ten take approximately 1.9%. This chain joins TRBV5-4 and TRBJ2-7; D gene uncertain. Sequencing was performed on PBMCs or T cells enriched from blood (not recorded which). This receptor was identified in a man aged 35-49 years in a cohort exposed to, infected with or recovered from COVID-19 (not recorded which). The chain's CDR3 is CASSPHPTYEQYF. CDR3 nucleotide sequence: TGTGCCAGCAGCCCCCATCCTACCTACGAGCAGTACTTC.